A selection of T cell receptor beta chains follows, all from one sample in a study of blood T cell repertoires in COVID-19. Sequenced by immunoSEQ multiplex PCR; TCRdb stores in-frame clones only, minus some. Here the sample spans under 200,000 clones, about 84% being singletons. The sample consisted of PBMCs or T cells enriched from blood (not recorded which). Receptors originate from a woman in her thirties or forties with acute COVID-19. Both conserved end residues are part of each CDR3. The D gene is left open where the match is weak. Clone size is shown for a subset of rows, as once, few, many or a class of expanded clone.

D	V	size	J	CDR3	DNA
-	TRBV27	-	TRBJ1-2	CASSFTQGDGYTF	TGTGCCAGCAGTTTCACACAGGGCGATGGCTACACCTTC
TRBD2	TRBV2	-	TRBJ2-5	CASSLGLAGPQETQYF	TGTGCCAGCAGTCTGGGACTAGCGGGGCCCCAAGAGACCCAGTACTTC
TRBD1	TRBV29-1	-	TRBJ1-2	CSFRTGNGYTF	TGCAGCTTCCGGACAGGGAATGGCTACACCTTC
TRBD1	TRBV5-1	-	TRBJ1-2	CASSSPGQGNYGYTF	TGCGCCAGCAGCTCTCCGGGACAGGGGAACTATGGCTACACCTTC
TRBD1	TRBV28	-	TRBJ1-2	CASGRTGGASYGYTF	TGTGCCAGCGGTCGGACAGGGGGCGCGAGCTATGGCTACACCTTC
TRBD1	TRBV6-2/TRBV6-3	-	TRBJ1-2	CASSYRGQEYGYTF	TGTGCCAGCAGTTACCGGGGACAGGAGTATGGCTACACCTTC
TRBD1	TRBV9	-	TRBJ1-1	CASSYGQGADTEAFF	TGTGCCAGCAGCTATGGACAGGGGGCGGACACTGAAGCTTTCTTT
TRBD1	TRBV4-1	-	TRBJ2-2	CASSSQGGQGSTGELFF	TGCGCCAGCAGCTCTCAAGGGGGACAGGGAAGCACCGGGGAGCTGTTTTTT
TRBD1	TRBV18	few	TRBJ1-1	CASSPGRQGSSGEAFF	TGTGCCAGCTCACCCGGCAGACAGGGGTCTTCGGGTGAAGCTTTCTTT
TRBD2	TRBV5-4	-	TRBJ2-7	CASSLETSAAYEQYF	TGTGCCAGCAGCTTGGAGACTAGCGCTGCCTACGAGCAGTACTTC
-	TRBV12-5	-	TRBJ1-2	CARGLPAGGDGYTF	TGTGCTAGGGGGTTGCCTGCGGGGGGGGACGGCTACACCTTC
-	TRBV12-3/TRBV12-4	-	TRBJ1-2	CASSLTSLAGYTF	TGTGCCAGCAGTTTAACGTCCCTAGCGGGCTACACCTTC
-	TRBV6-5	few	TRBJ2-3	CASGWGGQYF	TGTGCCAGCGGCTGGGGAGGGCAGTATTTT
TRBD2	TRBV2	-	TRBJ2-3	CASSKTATTTSGPTDTQYF	TGTGCCAGCAGTAAAACCGCTACCACGACTAGCGGACCCACAGATACGCAGTATTTT
-	TRBV5-1	-	TRBJ2-6	CASTNGGAMSGANVLTF	TGCGCCAGCACAAATGGAGGGGCGATGAGCGGGGCCAACGTCCTGACTTTC
-	TRBV5-1	-	TRBJ1-1	CASSWTANTEAFF	TGCGCCAGCAGTTGGACAGCAAACACTGAAGCTTTCTTT
-	TRBV7-2	-	TRBJ1-2	CASSLKVLGYGYTF	TGTGCCAGCAGCTTAAAAGTCCTCGGCTATGGCTACACCTTC
-	TRBV5-4	few	TRBJ1-3	CASSSLSGNTIYF	TGTGCCAGCAGCTCCCTATCTGGAAACACCATATATTTT
-	TRBV7-2	-	TRBJ2-7	CASSLAAGPYEQYF	TGTGCCAGCAGCTTAGCAGCGGGTCCCTACGAGCAGTACTTC
TRBD1	TRBV18	many	TRBJ2-6	CASSQQGAPSSSGANVLTF	TGTGCCAGCTCACAACAGGGGGCCCCGTCGAGCTCTGGGGCCAACGTCCTGACTTTC
-	TRBV15	-	TRBJ2-7	CATSRAGVYEQYF	TGTGCCACCAGCAGAGCGGGGGTATACGAGCAGTACTTC
TRBD1	TRBV30	-	TRBJ1-5	CAWSKKAGGGNQPQHF	TGTGCCTGGAGTAAAAAGGCAGGGGGAGGCAATCAGCCCCAGCATTTT
-	TRBV6-5	-	TRBJ2-1	CASRPGPDSYNEQFF	TGTGCCAGCAGACCTGGCCCCGACTCCTACAATGAGCAGTTCTTC
-	TRBV7-6	few	TRBJ1-2	CASSLEQNYGYTF	TGTGCCAGCAGCTTAGAACAGAACTATGGCTACACCTTC
TRBD1	TRBV28	-	TRBJ1-5	CASTARGLGNQPQHF	TGTGCCAGCACCGCAAGGGGGCTCGGCAATCAGCCCCAGCATTTT
TRBD1	TRBV4-1	-	TRBJ1-5	CASSFVQGATRPQPQHF	TGCGCCAGCAGCTTCGTACAGGGGGCGACCCGGCCTCAGCCCCAGCATTTT
-	TRBV25-1	few	TRBJ2-3	CASRGADTQYF	TGTGCCAGCAGGGGAGCAGATACGCAGTATTTT
-	TRBV5-1	-	TRBJ1-1	CASSPRGVGGLNTEAFF	TGCGCCAGCAGCCCCCGGGGGGTGGGGGGCTTGAACACTGAAGCTTTCTTT
-	TRBV30	-	TRBJ1-1	CAWREVTEAFF	TGTGCCTGGAGGGAGGTAACTGAAGCTTTCTTT
-	TRBV7-2	-	TRBJ2-4	CASSQLQLNIQYF	TGTGCCAGCAGCCAACTACAACTAAACATTCAGTACTTC
-	TRBV19	-	TRBJ1-2	CASSIDTGRSYGYTF	TGTGCCAGTAGTATAGACACGGGTAGAAGCTATGGCTACACCTTC
TRBD2	TRBV5-1	many	TRBJ2-4	CASSLDGRQNIQYF	TGCGCCAGCAGCTTGGACGGGAGGCAAAACATTCAGTACTTC
-	TRBV9	-	TRBJ2-7	CASSPTPADEQYF	TGTGCCAGCAGCCCAACTCCCGCGGACGAGCAGTACTTC
TRBD1	TRBV19	-	TRBJ1-4	CASRKDRGLGEKLFF	TGTGCCAGTAGAAAGGACAGGGGGCTAGGTGAAAAACTGTTTTTT